Below, 7 T cell receptor beta chains from the same sample are listed, as sequenced in a study of vaccination and CD4 T cells after COVID-19. Sequence data for DNA of cultured CD4+ T cells were generated by the Oncomine TCR Beta short-read assay. TCRdb redid the calling of the PCR reads with MiXCR, one entry per CDR3 protein. The sample contains about 15,000 distinct CDR3 sequences, less than 80% of which appear only once. Treatment specified: roughly 11-day PBMC culture with coronavirus spike peptide pools or control peptides (ViraFEST assay). No antigen has been assigned to these receptors. Source material: CD4+ T cells from blood, cultured in vitro. These receptors all stem from a human donor who had recovered from COVID-19.

The gene calls are TRBV10-2 and TRBJ1-5; 7 nucleotides match TRBD1. The germline V gene has CDR1 WSHSY and CDR2 SAAADI. Trimming removed 3 bases from V and 6 bases from J; junction bases left unmatched: 11. The CDR3 sequence is 16 residues long. This CDR3 reads CASSDFKQGIGQPQHF. CDR3 nucleotides: TGCGCCAGCAGTGACTTTAAACAGGGGATTGGTCAGCCCCAGCATTTT.

This clonotype was found once. The chain couples TRBV20-1 to TRBJ1-1, with unresolved D. The CDR3 sequence is 15 residues long. Trimming stripped 0 bases from V and 0 bases from J, with 11 bases between. The germline V gene has CDR1 DFQATT and CDR2 SNEGSKA (reference sequence). The DNA of the CDR3 is TGCAGTGCTAGAGATCAAGAGATATTGAACACTGAAGCTTTCTTT. It codes for CSARDQEILNTEAFF.

This chain connects TRBV27 to TRBJ2-5, with unresolved D. This CDR3 is built from 14 residues. Germline V gene data show CDR1 as MNHEY and CDR2 as SMNVEV (reference sequence). The V and J ends lost 1 base and 5 bases respectively, with 11 bases between them. The DNA for the CDR3 is TGTGCCAGCAGTTTATTTTCCGTCGGGGAGACCCAGTACTTC. Protein: CASSLFSVGETQYF.

This chain connects TRBV19 to TRBJ1-1; no firm D call. The V end was cut by 2 bases, the J end by 3 bases, with 16 bases between. The V gene's germline CDR1 is LNHDA and CDR2 SQIVND (reference sequence). The CDR3 is 16 residues long. The CDR3 DNA reads TGTGCCAGTAGTATAAGCGGAGTCAGTTCCTACACTGAAGCTTTCTTT. Encoded protein: CASSISGVSSYTEAFF.

The V and J genes are TRBV7-2 and TRBJ2-3; TRBD2 is a possible D gene (5 bases). This CDR3 is 15 amino acids long. Trimming stripped 7 bases from V and 0 bases from J, with 14 bases between. Looked up from germline, CDR1 is SGHTA and CDR2 is FQGNSA. The CDR3 here is CASTREPLSTDTQYF. The CDR3 coding sequence is TGTGCCAGCACAAGGGAGCCTTTAAGCACAGATACGCAGTATTTT.

The rearrangement uses TRBV7-2 and TRBJ2-2; D is undetermined. The V gene's germline CDR1 is SGHTA and CDR2 FQGNSA. The ends were cut back, 0 bases at V and 1 base at J, with 6 bases in the middle. The CDR3 runs to 15 residues. CDR3 sequence reads: CASSLALRNTGELFF. DNA of the CDR3: TGTGCCAGCAGCTTAGCGCTCAGGAACACCGGGGAGCTGTTTTTT.

The rearrangement links TRBV27 to TRBJ1-5; a weak D match, TRBD1 (5 bases). This CDR3 has 15 amino acids. V was clipped by 6 bases and J by 2 bases, with 14 bases between them. The germline CDR1 and CDR2 sequences are MNHEY and SMNVEV (reference sequence). CDR3 in DNA: TGTGCCAGCAGAAGCCTGGGAGGGGGCAATCAGCCCCAGCATTTT. As protein: CASRSLGGGNQPQHF.